The next 32 T cell receptor beta chains were all read from a single sample in a study of blood T cell repertoires in COVID-19. Some clones are missing from TCRdb's copy, which holds only in-frame ones; the method was immunoSEQ multiplex PCR. The sample has 130,000 or so clones; about four fifths are singletons. Sample: peripheral blood. Every receptor here comes from an older woman with acute or convalescent COVID-19.

This rearrangement joins TRBV7-2 to TRBJ1-4, with a possible D match to TRBD1 (5 bases). Trimming shortened V by 9 bases and J by 5 bases, and 16 bases separated the two germline ends. CDR1 is SGHTA, CDR2 FQGNSA, per germline. The CDR3 is 14 amino acids. This chain's CDR3 is CASQPNPGNEKLFF. The CDR3 bases are TGTGCCAGTCAACCTAACCCAGGGAATGAAAAACTGTTTTTT.

This chain uses TRBV5-6 with TRBJ1-2; 12 nucleotides match TRBD1. Trimming took 2 bases from V and 7 from J; bases not matched to a gene: 6. Germline lookup yields CDR1 SGHDT and CDR2 YYEEEE. The CDR3 consists of 15 residues. The CDR3 region is CASSFPGQGASGYTF. CDR3 sequence (DNA): TGTGCCAGCAGCTTTCCGGGACAGGGGGCGTCTGGCTACACCTTC.

CDR3: CASSTGATATNEKLFF. CDR3 nucleotides: TGCGCCAGCAGCACAGGGGCAACAGCAACTAATGAAAAACTGTTTTTT. This chain links TRBV5-1 with TRBJ1-4, with 7 bases aligning to TRBD1. Germline V gene data show CDR1 as SGHRS and CDR2 as YFSETQ. V was clipped by 4 bases and J by 0 bases; unmatched bases: 6. This CDR3 is built from 16 residues.

This clone has only a few counts. The J gene is TRBJ2-3, the V gene TRBV4-1, with 10 bases lining up with TRBD1. V shed 6 bases, J shed 3 bases, and the junction held 9 bases outside the gene matches. This CDR3 is built from 16 residues. Germline V CDR1 and CDR2: MGHRA, YSYEKL. The DNA for the CDR3 is TGCGCCAGCAGTCCATTTGACAGGGGGCAAACAGATACGCAGTATTTT. Encoded protein: CASSPFDRGQTDTQYF.

V and J are TRBV19 and TRBJ2-6, with TRBD1 matching 9 bases. The ends lost 9 bases at V and 0 bases at J; junction bases unmatched: 3. Germline V gene sequence: CDR1 LNHDA, CDR2 SQIVND (reference sequence). CDR3 length: 15 amino acids. In DNA form, the CDR3 reads TGTGCCAGCCACAGGGGGCGCTCTGGGGCCAACGTCCTGACTTTC. Its translation is CASHRGRSGANVLTF. The entire variable domain, with the rest obtained from reference TRBV19 and TRBJ2-6, is as follows: DGGITQSPKYLFRKEGQNVTLSCEQNLNHDAMYWYRQDPGQGLRLIYYSQIVNDFQKGDIAEGYSVSREKKESFPLTVTSAQKNPTAFYLCASHRGRSGANVLTFGAGSRLTVL.

The gene calls are TRBV4-2 and TRBJ2-7; 11 bases are shared with TRBD1. J lost 2 bases, V lost 0 bases, and 3 bases had no gene match. CDR1 is LGHNA, CDR2 YNFKEQ, per germline. CDR3 length: 16 amino acids. The CDR3 sequence is CASSQEGQGVTYEQYF. CDR3 bases: TGTGCCAGCAGCCAAGAGGGACAGGGGGTTACCTACGAGCAGTACTTC.

This chain links TRBV5-1 with TRBJ2-1; 7 bases fit TRBD1. This CDR3 spans 16 amino acids. V shed 3 bases and J 6 bases; nucleotides not matched to a gene: 12. Germline lookup yields CDR1 SGHRS and CDR2 YFSETQ. The CDR3 region is CASSSLAETGTNEQFF. Written as DNA, the CDR3 is TGCGCCAGCAGCTCGCTCGCCGAGACAGGGACCAATGAGCAGTTCTTC. The complete variable domain, with remaining parts taken from reference TRBV5-1 and TRBJ2-1, reads KAGVTQTPRYLIKTRGQQVTLSCSPISGHRSVSWYQQTPGQGLQFLFEYFSETQRNKGNFPGRFSGRQFSNSRSEMNVSTLELGDSALYLCASSSLAETGTNEQFFGPGTRLTVL.

The chain combines TRBV2 with TRBJ1-2, with D possibly being TRBD1 (5 bases). The V and J ends lost 5 bases and 2 bases respectively, with 9 bases between them. Germline-derived CDR1 and CDR2 are SNHLY and FYNNEI. The CDR3 runs to 13 residues. The CDR3 is CASSYRGNYGYTF. CDR3 DNA sequence: TGTGCCAGCAGTTATCGGGGGAACTATGGCTACACCTTC.

The chain combines TRBV5-1 with TRBJ2-3; 12 bases fit TRBD2. Germline lookup yields CDR1 SGHRS and CDR2 YFSETQ. The trim removed 1 base at V and 0 bases at J, leaving 15 bases unmatched. The CDR3 is 21 amino acids. The CDR3 protein is CASSLQPSGTSGRLSTDTQYF. In DNA form, the CDR3 reads TGCGCCAGCAGCTTGCAACCATCCGGGACTAGCGGGCGACTAAGCACAGATACGCAGTATTTT.

The chain links TRBV2 to TRBJ2-3, with 9 bases lining up with TRBD2. The germline V gene encodes CDR1 SNHLY and CDR2 FYNNEI. The CDR3 is 15 amino acids. The V and J ends lost 5 bases and 4 bases, in that order; junction bases with no gene match: 7. CDR3 coding DNA: TGTGCCAGCAGTATGGAGCGGGGGGTAGCAGATACGCAGTATTTT. Protein sequence: CASSMERGVADTQYF.

With respect to this clone: This sample also contains other DNA sequences that code for the same CDR3. CDR3 nucleotides: TGTGCCAGCAGCGTAGGAGGCACAGATACGCAGTATTTT. Translating it yields CASSVGGTDTQYF. The rearrangement uses TRBV9 and TRBJ2-3, with D hard to call. V shed 0 bases and J shed 1 base, with 3 bases lying between them. This CDR3 region has 13 residues. Per germline, CDR1 SGDLS and CDR2 YYNGEE. Variable domain in full (rest from reference TRBV9 and TRBJ2-3): DSGVTQTPKHLITATGQRVTLRCSPRSGDLSVYWYQQSLDQGLQFLIQYYNGEERAKGNILERFSAQQFPDLHSELNLSSLELGDSALYFCASSVGGTDTQYFGPGTRLTVL.

This chain links TRBV28 with TRBJ1-1; 7 bases agree with TRBD1. The J segment lost 10 bases and the V segment lost 2 bases, leaving 7 bases of the junction unmatched. In germline, CDR1 is MDHEN, CDR2 SYDVKM. The CDR3 consists of 13 residues. The CDR3 sequence: CASSLGGQIGAFF. CDR3 coding DNA: TGTGCCAGCAGTTTAGGGGGACAGATAGGAGCTTTCTTT. Combining the CDR3 with reference TRBV28 and TRBJ1-1 gives the whole variable domain DVKVTQSSRYLVKRTGEKVFLECVQDMDHENMFWYRQDPGLGLRLIYFSYDVKMKEKGDIPEGYSVSREKKERFSLILESASTNQTSMYLCASSLGGQIGAFFGQGTRLTVV.

The chain is built from TRBV7-9 and TRBJ1-4; D perhaps matches TRBD1 (5 bases). Germline CDR1 SEHNR, CDR2 FQNEAQ (reference sequence). The CDR3 spans 14 residues. V was trimmed by 3 bases and J by 5 bases, leaving 10 bases between them. CDR3 DNA sequence: TGTGCCAGCAGCTTCGGGGGATTCAATGAAAAACTGTTTTTT. Translating gives CASSFGGFNEKLFF.

The rearrangement joins TRBV6-5 to TRBJ2-7; TRBD1 matches 8 bases. Germline CDR1 is MNHEY and CDR2 is SVGAGI. V lost 7 bases and J lost 5; bases outside the gene matches: 10. CDR3 size: 14 residues. The CDR3 bases are TGTGCCAGCACCCGACAGGGGAGGATTGACGAGCAGTACTTC. Protein sequence: CASTRQGRIDEQYF.

The J gene is TRBJ1-1, the V gene TRBV19; tentatively, D is TRBD1 (5 bases). This CDR3 is built from 17 residues. Between the trimmed V and J ends, which lost 6 bases and 0 bases, there was a span of 20 bases. From germline, CDR1 is LNHDA and CDR2 SQIVND (reference sequence). CDR3 loop: CASRGGRRTDMNTEAFF. The DNA for the CDR3 is TGTGCCAGTAGAGGCGGTCGAAGGACGGACATGAACACTGAAGCTTTCTTT.

The V and J genes are TRBV25-1 and TRBJ1-2, with 7 bases fitting TRBD1. Trimming cost V 6 bases and J 7 bases; bases outside gene matches: 8. Germline V lookup: CDR1 MGHDK, CDR2 SYGVNS. The CDR3 extends over 13 amino acids. CDR3 coding DNA: TGTGCCAGCAGACAGGGGACTTTTGCTGGCTACACCTTC. This gives the protein CASRQGTFAGYTF.

V gene TRBV4-1 combines with J gene TRBJ2-5, with 13 positions matching TRBD2. Trimming at V came to 4 bases and at J to 2 bases, leaving 10 bases not matched to a gene. The CDR3 consists of 18 residues. Germline CDR1 is MGHRA and CDR2 is YSYEKL. The CDR3 DNA reads as TGCGCCAGCAGCCCCGGCCCTACTAGCGGGGGGGTTCAAGAGACCCAGTACTTC. Translation gives CASSPGPTSGGVQETQYF.

This chain connects TRBV7-9 to TRBJ1-3; 7 nucleotides match TRBD1. This CDR3 has 15 residues. The germline V gene has CDR1 SEHNR and CDR2 FQNEAQ (reference sequence). Unmatched junction bases numbered 5, after V lost 6 bases and J lost 0 bases. CDR3 coding DNA: TGTGCCAGCAGGAACCGGGACAGCTCTGGAAACACCATATATTTT. Translating it yields CASRNRDSSGNTIYF.

The chain has TRBV5-1 and TRBJ1-1; 8 bases are shared with TRBD1. Germline trimming cut 5 bases from V and 4 bases from J; bases unmatched to any gene: 7. The germline gives CDR1 SGHRS, CDR2 YFSETQ. The CDR3 has 14 residues. The CDR3 here is CASSYQGAGTEAFF. For the CDR3, the DNA is TGCGCCAGCAGTTATCAGGGGGCAGGCACTGAAGCTTTCTTT.

The rearrangement joins TRBV30 to TRBJ2-7, with 12 bases that match TRBD1. This CDR3 is 15 amino acids long. Trimming cost V 1 base and J 7 bases; bases outside gene matches: 8. Germline CDR1 GTSNPN, CDR2 SVGIG (reference sequence). The CDR3 DNA reads as TGTGCCTGGAGTGAACCGGGACAGGGGGCGCAGGAGCAGTACTTC. This codes for CAWSEPGQGAQEQYF.

The J gene is TRBJ1-5, the V gene TRBV4-1; TRBD1 is a possible D gene (5 bases). The CDR3 spans 14 residues. V was trimmed by 1 base and J by 7 bases, leaving 11 bases between them. CDR1 and CDR2 from the germline V gene are MGHRA and YSYEKL. Here the CDR3 reads CASSQGLSGQPQHF. The CDR3 region has the DNA TGCGCCAGCAGCCAAGGGTTATCAGGGCAGCCCCAGCATTTT.

The chain has TRBV28 and TRBJ1-1, with D unclear. Germline V gives CDR1 MDHEN, CDR2 SYDVKM. CDR3 length: 15 amino acids. V lost 6 bases and J 1 base, leaving 15 bases between the germline ends. Here the CDR3 DNA reads TGTGCCAGCAGCCGAGGTCCAGACGGGAACACTGAAGCTTTCTTT. It encodes CASSRGPDGNTEAFF. The whole variable domain, filled in from reference TRBV28 and TRBJ1-1, reads DVKVTQSSRYLVKRTGEKVFLECVQDMDHENMFWYRQDPGLGLRLIYFSYDVKMKEKGDIPEGYSVSREKKERFSLILESASTNQTSMYLCASSRGPDGNTEAFFGQGTRLTVV.

This clone came up once. The chain carries TRBV4-1 and TRBJ2-1, with TRBD1 as a possible D gene (5 bases). This CDR3 spans 14 amino acids. Germline loops: CDR1 MGHRA, CDR2 YSYEKL. Between the trimmed V and J ends, which lost 4 bases and 3 bases, there was a span of 10 bases. CDR3 in amino acids: CASSPMQGYNEQFF. CDR3 sequence (DNA): TGCGCCAGCAGCCCCATGCAGGGCTACAATGAGCAGTTCTTC.

This chain connects TRBV7-9 to TRBJ2-3; TRBD1 aligns across 7 bases. With V trimmed by 2 bases and J by 4 bases, 3 bases remained unmatched. The CDR3 has 14 amino acids. CDR1 is SEHNR, CDR2 FQNEAQ, per germline (reference sequence). CDR3 residues: CASSLQGVADTQYF. The CDR3 nucleotides read TGTGCCAGCAGCTTACAGGGGGTTGCAGATACGCAGTATTTT. Full variable domain (remainder filled in from reference TRBV7-9 and TRBJ2-3): DTGVSQNPRHKITKRGQNVTFRCDPISEHNRLYWYRQTLGQGPEFLTYFQNEAQLEKSRLLSDRFSAERPKGSFSTLEIQRTEQGDSAMYLCASSLQGVADTQYFGPGTRLTVL.

The chain recombines TRBV5-1 with TRBJ2-6; D possibly corresponds to TRBD1 (6 bases). Germline V gives CDR1 SGHRS, CDR2 YFSETQ. The V end lost 0 bases, the J end lost 0 bases, and 13 bases lay between the germline ends. This CDR3 contains 18 residues. CDR3 residues: CASSLDAGAFSGANVLTF. In DNA, the CDR3 is TGCGCCAGCAGCTTGGACGCAGGGGCCTTCTCTGGGGCCAACGTCCTGACTTTC.

This clone was recorded once. The chain links TRBV2 to TRBJ2-5; 8 bases are a match to TRBD2. The CDR3 runs to 18 residues. V lost 2 bases to trimming and J lost 2 bases; unmatched junction nucleotides: 13. In germline, CDR1 is SNHLY, CDR2 FYNNEI. The CDR3 DNA sequence: TGTGCCAGCAGTGAATGGGCTCGGGGGGGTATGAGGCAAGAGACCCAGTACTTC. Its translation is CASSEWARGGMRQETQYF.

This clone has only a few counts. This chain links TRBV27 with TRBJ2-4, with 7 bases that match TRBD2. With 3 bases clipped from V and 6 bases from J, the junction kept 5 bases outside the gene matches. Germline CDR1 MNHEY, CDR2 SMNVEV (reference sequence). The CDR3 is 14 amino acids. The CDR3 sequence is CASSLGGGVNIQYF. CDR3 sequence (DNA): TGTGCCAGCAGTTTGGGGGGAGGGGTAAACATTCAGTACTTC.

This clone was seen just once. The V gene is TRBV24-1, the J gene TRBJ2-5; 9 bases are shared with TRBD1. The V gene end was trimmed by 4 bases and the J gene end by 2 bases; junction bases not matched to a gene: 7. CDR1 and CDR2 (germline): KGHDR, SFDVKD. The CDR3 runs 16 residues. In DNA form, the CDR3 reads TGTGCCACCAGTGACCATGGGACAGGGAGTCAAGAGACCCAGTACTTC. This sequence encodes CATSDHGTGSQETQYF.

The gene calls are TRBV3-1 (or the pseudogene TRBV3-2) and TRBJ1-2, with 9 bases lining up with TRBD1. Per the germline V gene, CDR1 is LGHDT and CDR2 is YNNKEL (reference sequence). The J segment lost 6 bases and the V segment lost 2 bases, leaving 1 base of the junction unmatched. This CDR3 has 13 amino acids. CDR3 sequence reads: CASSQRTGDGYTF. The CDR3 DNA follows: TGTGCCAGCAGCCAACGGACAGGGGATGGCTACACCTTC.

This chain uses TRBV2 with TRBJ1-1, with TRBD1 identical over 7 bases. Losses at the gene ends were 7 bases for V and 10 bases for J; bases not matched to a gene: 12. Germline V gene data show CDR1 as SNHLY and CDR2 as FYNNEI. The CDR3 is 13 amino acids. The DNA of the CDR3 is TGTGCCAGCATAGAGGGGGCCTCGGTAAGAGCTTTCTTT. Translated: CASIEGASVRAFF.

The V call is TRBV3-1 (or the pseudogene TRBV3-2), the J call TRBJ2-2; D is uncertain. The CDR3 has 12 residues. The germline V and J ends were trimmed by 6 bases and 5 bases, with 7 bases remaining between them. Germline V gives CDR1 LGHDT, CDR2 YNNKEL (reference sequence). The DNA of the CDR3 is TGTGCCAGCAGTTCACTTACCGGGGAGCTGTTTTTT. Its translation is CASSSLTGELFF.

The chain links TRBV6-2 or TRBV6-3 to TRBJ1-5; 10 bases align to TRBD1. The CDR3 length is 14 residues. CDR1 and CDR2 (germline): MNHEY, SVGEGT. Trimming cost V 6 bases and J 6 bases; bases outside gene matches: 5. CDR3 in amino acids: CASSRDRGGQPQHF. The CDR3 region has the DNA TGTGCCAGCAGCCGGGACAGGGGCGGTCAGCCCCAGCATTTT.